The 16 T cell receptor beta chains below all came from one sample that was sequenced in a study of shared clonotypes between healthy human individuals. Repertoires were generated with immunoSEQ multiplex PCR, while TCRdb's copy carries only in-frame clones and drops some. The data contain some 500,000 clones, 95% to 97% of them singletons. Sequencing was done on a sample of naive CD4+ T cells sorted from blood. Indicated subset: CD45RA+ positively selected. These receptors originate from a woman in her thirties in good health.

This sequence joins TRBV6-6 and TRBJ1-5; 7 bases align to TRBD1. Trimming at V came to 3 bases and at J to 2 bases, leaving 7 bases not matched to a gene. The CDR3 is 16 amino acids. From germline, CDR1 is MNHNY and CDR2 SVGAGI (reference sequence). CDR3 residues: CASSYDRAGGNQPQHF. The CDR3 DNA follows: TGTGCCAGCAGTTATGACAGGGCTGGGGGCAATCAGCCCCAGCATTTT.

The chain uses TRBV30 and TRBJ2-4; D possibly corresponds to TRBD2 (6 bases). Germline lookup yields CDR1 GTSNPN and CDR2 SVGIG (reference sequence). The V and J ends lost 4 bases and 0 bases respectively, with 10 bases between them. The CDR3 runs to 14 residues. The CDR3 sequence: CAWTEAGAKNIQYF. CDR3 DNA: TGTGCCTGGACGGAAGCGGGAGCCAAAAACATTCAGTACTTC.

The sample holds one count of this clone. The chain links TRBV27 to TRBJ2-7; the D gene is possibly TRBD2 (7 bases). V dropped 6 bases and J dropped 2 bases, with 14 bases sitting between them. Germline CDR1 MNHEY, CDR2 SMNVEV (reference sequence). This CDR3 spans 14 amino acids. The CDR3 is CASSLRGGPYEQYF. In DNA, the CDR3 is TGTGCCAGCAGCCTAAGGGGGGGCCCCTACGAGCAGTACTTC.

The rearrangement uses TRBV28 and TRBJ1-2; 9 bases fit TRBD1. There are 10 residues in the CDR3. Germline V CDR1 and CDR2: MDHEN, SYDVKM. The junction had 4 bases not matched to a gene; V was cut back by 8 bases and J by 12 bases. The DNA of the CDR3 is TGTGCCAGCGGACAGGGGCGGAACACCTTC. This sequence encodes CASGQGRNTF.

The chain joins TRBV5-4 to TRBJ1-2; no definite D call. Germline V lookup: CDR1 SGHNT, CDR2 YYREEE (reference sequence). CDR3 length equals 18 residues. Trimming took off 4 bases at V and 2 bases at J, with 24 bases between the two ends. CDR3 protein: CASSTAGGRPPQNYGYTF. CDR3 nucleotides: TGTGCCAGCAGCACCGCGGGCGGCAGGCCACCCCAAAACTATGGCTACACCTTC.

The chain combines TRBV4-1 with TRBJ2-7; D is uncertain. V lost 0 bases to trimming and J lost 6 bases, with 6 bases between them. The length of the CDR3 is 12 residues. Germline loops: CDR1 MGHRA, CDR2 YSYEKL. CDR3 in DNA: TGCGCCAGCAGCCAAGAGGTGGGCGAGCAGTACTTC. It is translated as CASSQEVGEQYF.

The CDR3 is CASSRGSRRQAYNEQFF. CDR3 sequence (DNA): TGTGCCAGCAGCAGGGGGTCAAGGAGGCAGGCCTACAATGAGCAGTTCTTC. The V gene is TRBV7-8, the J gene TRBJ2-1; D possibly corresponds to TRBD1 (6 bases). This CDR3 contains 17 residues. CDR1 and CDR2 (germline): SGHVS, FQNEAQ. V was clipped by 5 bases and J by 2 bases, with 19 bases between them.

This sequence joins TRBV27 and TRBJ2-7, with D perhaps matching TRBD1 (9 bases). This CDR3 is built from 15 residues. The germline V and J ends were trimmed by 4 bases and 4 bases, with 17 bases remaining between them. Germline V CDR1 and CDR2: MNHEY, SMNVEV (reference sequence). The CDR3 loop reads CASSSREGQGYEQYF. DNA for the CDR3: TGTGCCAGCAGTTCCCGGGAGGGACAGGGTTACGAGCAGTACTTC.

The chain has TRBV5-5 and TRBJ2-3; D unclear. Germline CDR1 and CDR2: SGHKS and YYEKEE (reference sequence). The CDR3 runs to 13 residues. Deletions cut 2 bases from V and 2 bases from J, with 6 bases between. The CDR3 coding sequence is TGTGCCAGCAGCTTTTCGGACACAGATACGCAGTATTTT. It specifies CASSFSDTDTQYF.

The V call is TRBV29-1, the J call TRBJ2-2, with 8 bases that match TRBD1. This CDR3 contains 17 residues. Germline values: CDR1 SQVTM, CDR2 ANQGSEA. J gave up 0 bases and V 4 bases, and 10 bases lay outside the gene matches. CDR3 DNA sequence: TGCAGCGTTGGGTCGTGGGCAGGGGGCACGAACACCGGGGAGCTGTTTTTT. Protein: CSVGSWAGGTNTGELFF.

This sequence joins TRBV19 and TRBJ2-7; 10 nucleotides agree with TRBD2. The V gene end was trimmed by 4 bases and the J gene end by 0 bases; junction bases not matched to a gene: 9. This CDR3 comprises 17 residues. The germline gives CDR1 LNHDA, CDR2 SQIVND (reference sequence). CDR3 in DNA: TGTGCCAGTAGTACCGGAGCGGGAGGGGGATACTCCTACGAGCAGTACTTC. Protein sequence: CASSTGAGGGYSYEQYF.

The chain employs TRBV29-1 and TRBJ1-4; tentatively, D is TRBD1 (6 bases). The CDR3 consists of 13 residues. Germline V gene data show CDR1 as SQVTM and CDR2 as ANQGSEA. Trimming stripped 7 bases from V and 7 bases from J, with 16 bases between. Here the CDR3 DNA reads TGCAGCGCCGCGGACAGAGAAGGTGAAAAACTGTTTTTT. Translating gives CSAADREGEKLFF.

The chain uses TRBV11-2 and TRBJ2-1, with 7 bases matching TRBD2. Germline CDR1 is SGHAT and CDR2 is FQNNGV. The CDR3 runs 15 residues. The junction had 8 bases not matched to a gene; V was cut back by 5 bases and J by 4 bases. CDR3 region: CASSQTSRKYNEQFF. DNA for the CDR3: TGTGCCAGCAGCCAGACTAGCAGGAAATACAATGAGCAGTTCTTC.

The genes are TRBV5-4 and TRBJ2-1; D gene ambiguous. Trimming removed 2 bases at V and 9 bases at J, with 9 bases between. Looked up from germline, CDR1 is SGHNT and CDR2 is YYREEE (reference sequence). This CDR3 is built from 12 residues. The CDR3 DNA sequence: TGTGCCAGCAGCTTACAGTATGGTGAGCAGTTCTTC. As protein: CASSLQYGEQFF.

The CDR3 sequence is CLVWGTESNYGYTF. The CDR3, as DNA: TGCTTAGTTTGGGGGACAGAATCTAACTATGGCTACACCTTC. The chain links TRBV29-1 to TRBJ1-2; 7 bases align to TRBD1. In germline, CDR1 is SQVTM, CDR2 ANQGSEA. The CDR3 covers 14 residues.

In regard to this clone: This specimen includes other DNA sequences encoding the same CDR3. V gene TRBV7-9 combines with J gene TRBJ2-3; 7 bases are a match to TRBD2. The V segment lost 0 bases and the J segment 0 bases; nucleotides outside the gene matches: 0. This CDR3 has 15 amino acids. Germline-derived CDR1 and CDR2 are SEHNR and FQNEAQ (reference sequence). The CDR3 sequence is CASSLASGSTDTQYF. The CDR3, as DNA: TGTGCCAGCAGCTTAGCTAGCGGGAGCACAGATACGCAGTATTTT.